This is a list of T cell receptor beta chains from one sample in a study of post-analysis software for immune sequencing data. TCRdb independently ran MiXCR on the PCR reads; one entry per CDR3 protein. The sample carries about 680,000 distinct CDR3 sequences, around 64% recorded once. The sample consisted of blood. These receptors were obtained from a girl aged 2-15 years with multiple sclerosis. Both conserved end residues are part of each CDR3. The D gene is left open where the match is weak. Size values are once, few and many counts, or a class for expanded clones, and some rows have none.

D gene	clone size	V gene	J gene	CDR3 protein	CDR3 DNA
.	.	TRBV20-1	TRBJ2-2	CRARGYSNPGELFF	TGCAGGGCTAGAGGGTATTCGAATCCCGGGGAGCTGTTTTTT
TRBD2	.	TRBV6-6	TRBJ2-7	CASSYPTSGSIYEQYF	TGTGCCAGCAGTTACCCGACTAGCGGGAGTATCTACGAGCAGTACTTC
TRBD2	.	TRBV29-1	TRBJ2-7	CSVDPGGSYEQYF	TGCAGCGTTGATCCGGGGGGCTCCTACGAGCAGTACTTC
.	.	TRBV7-2	TRBJ2-5	CASSLRRAEEETQYF	TGTGCCAGCAGCTTACGCCGTGCGGAGGAGGAGACCCAGTACTTC
.	.	TRBV11-2	TRBJ2-1	CASSLERLWVGQNEQFF	TGTGCCAGCAGCTTAGAAAGGTTGTGGGTGGGACAAAATGAGCAGTTCTTC
.	few	TRBV3-1	TRBJ1-2	CASSQEEGRYYGYTF	TGTGCCAGCAGCCAAGAGGAAGGTCGCTACTATGGCTACACCTTC
TRBD1	.	TRBV10-3	TRBJ2-5	CAISGPRQGGVQETQYF	TGTGCCATCAGTGGACCCCGACAGGGTGGGGTCCAAGAGACCCAGTACTTC
.	.	TRBV7-2	TRBJ2-7	CASSVRFAHEQYF	TGTGCCAGCAGCGTCAGATTTGCCCACGAGCAGTACTTC
TRBD1	few	TRBV7-9	TRBJ2-7	CASSLAGDRSHEQYF	TGTGCCAGCAGCTTAGCCGGGGACAGGTCCCACGAGCAGTACTTC
.	.	TRBV6-2/TRBV6-3	TRBJ2-1	CAGSSIAALDLNEQFF	TGTGCCGGCAGTTCAATCGCGGCCCTGGACCTTAATGAGCAGTTCTTC
TRBD2	few	TRBV7-6	TRBJ2-1	CASSLSPPGRGSLDEQFF	TGTGCCAGCAGCTTATCCCCCCCCGGGAGGGGGTCTCTTGATGAGCAGTTCTTC
TRBD1	.	TRBV6-2/TRBV6-3	TRBJ2-6	CASSFIQGASGANVLTF	TGTGCCAGCAGTTTCATCCAGGGGGCCTCTGGGGCCAACGTCCTGACTTTC
TRBD2	.	TRBV11-2	TRBJ2-1	CASSGLSGTSYNEQFF	TGTGCCAGCAGCGGCCTTAGCGGGACATCCTACAATGAGCAGTTCTTC
.	.	TRBV9	TRBJ2-1	CASSAALVGNEQFF	TGTGCCAGCAGCGCCGCTCTAGTTGGCAATGAGCAGTTCTTC
.	few	TRBV20-1	TRBJ2-5	CSATGEETQYF	TGCAGTGCTACCGGGGAAGAGACCCAGTACTTC
TRBD2	once	TRBV7-2	TRBJ2-3	CASSSVTAGSTDTQYF	TGTGCCAGCAGCTCAGTTACAGCGGGGTCAACAGATACGCAGTATTTT
TRBD1	few	TRBV6-1	TRBJ2-1	CASSHRGNEQFF	TGTGCCAGCAGTCACAGGGGGAATGAGCAGTTCTTC
TRBD1	.	TRBV12-3/TRBV12-4	TRBJ2-3	CASSPPDRADTQYF	TGTGCCAGCAGTCCTCCTGACAGGGCCGATACGCAGTATTTT
TRBD2	few	TRBV7-3	TRBJ2-1	CASSKTSGGLAGYNEQFF	TGTGCCAGCAGCAAAACGAGTGGAGGGCTAGCGGGGTACAATGAGCAGTTCTTC
TRBD1	.	TRBV20-1	TRBJ1-6	CSAREAPSYRGYSPLHF	TGCAGTGCTAGAGAAGCCCCGTCCTACAGGGGTTATTCACCCCTCCACTTT
.	.	TRBV27	TRBJ2-1	CASEGNNEQFF	TGTGCCAGCGAAGGGAACAATGAGCAGTTCTTC
.	once	TRBV30	TRBJ2-7	CAWSSTGPYEQYF	TGTGCCTGGAGCAGTACAGGCCCCTACGAGCAGTACTTC
TRBD2	once	TRBV12-3/TRBV12-4	TRBJ2-3	CASSPRRGGPDTQYF	TGTGCCAGCAGTCCCCGGCGGGGGGGCCCAGATACGCAGTATTTT
.	.	TRBV5-1	TRBJ1-1	CASSPRAVGPGNTEAFF	TGCGCCAGCAGCCCCCGTGCTGTCGGGCCCGGGAACACTGAAGCTTTCTTT
TRBD1	.	TRBV12-3/TRBV12-4	TRBJ2-7	CASSSGTGSTYEQYF	TGTGCCAGCAGTAGCGGGACAGGGTCTACCTACGAGCAGTACTTC
TRBD2	.	TRBV20-1	TRBJ2-1	CSASGEGIYNEQFF	TGCAGTGCTAGCGGGGAGGGAATCTACAATGAGCAGTTCTTC
TRBD2	few	TRBV7-9	TRBJ2-4	CASSLVAGDGFKNIQYF	TGTGCCAGCAGCTTAGTAGCGGGAGACGGCTTCAAAAACATTCAGTACTTC
.	.	TRBV4-1	TRBJ2-7	CASSQDGPRNEQYF	TGCGCCAGCAGCCAAGATGGACCCCGGAACGAGCAGTACTTC
TRBD1	few	TRBV7-2	TRBJ1-2	CASSAGQGAPKLRGYTF	TGTGCCAGCAGCGCCGGACAGGGGGCGCCTAAGTTGAGGGGCTACACCTTC
.	few	TRBV5-1	TRBJ2-1	CASSSSLRAVVSYNEQFF	TGCGCCAGCAGCTCCTCGCTTAGGGCGGTAGTCTCCTACAATGAGCAGTTCTTC
TRBD2	few	TRBV20-1	TRBJ2-3	CSASSPLTSGYTDTQYF	TGCAGTGCTAGTTCTCCTTTGACTAGCGGATACACAGATACGCAGTATTTT
.	.	TRBV29-1	TRBJ2-5	CSVDGRQELETQYF	TGCAGCGTTGATGGTAGGCAGGAATTAGAGACCCAGTACTTC
.	few	TRBV20-1	TRBJ1-4	CSASGIANEKLFF	TGCAGTGCTAGTGGTATCGCTAATGAAAAACTGTTTTTT
TRBD2	.	TRBV7-9	TRBJ2-2	CASSPSGGENTGELFF	TGTGCCAGCAGCCCTAGCGGGGGGGAGAACACCGGGGAGCTGTTTTTT
TRBD1	.	TRBV7-2	TRBJ2-3	CASSLEDRGPDTQYF	TGTGCCAGCAGCTTAGAGGACAGGGGCCCAGATACGCAGTATTTT
.	.	TRBV6-2/TRBV6-3	TRBJ2-3	CASRTGRNTDTQYF	TGTGCCAGCAGAACTGGGCGGAACACAGATACGCAGTATTTT
.	.	TRBV13	TRBJ2-3	CASSLSRAPDTQYF	TGTGCCAGCAGCTTATCAAGAGCCCCAGATACGCAGTATTTT
.	.	TRBV2	TRBJ1-2	CASSVRGEGGYTF	TGTGCCAGCAGTGTCCGGGGAGAAGGTGGCTACACCTTC
TRBD2	.	TRBV20-1	TRBJ2-2	CSARDGDSGKNTGELFF	TGCAGTGCTAGAGATGGTGATAGCGGGAAGAACACCGGGGAGCTGTTTTTT
.	few	TRBV5-6	TRBJ2-4	CASSLVGVEGGIQYF	TGTGCCAGCAGCTTAGTCGGAGTGGAGGGTGGCATTCAGTACTTC
.	once	TRBV15	TRBJ2-3	CATRDSATDTQYF	TGTGCCACCCGGGACTCGGCCACAGATACGCAGTATTTT
.	few	TRBV7-2	TRBJ2-3	CASSLRALGLDTQYF	TGTGCCAGCAGCTTAAGAGCTTTAGGCCTAGATACGCAGTATTTT
.	.	TRBV4-3	TRBJ2-5	CASSQLLSYQETQYF	TGCGCCAGCAGCCAACTTCTTTCGTACCAAGAGACCCAGTACTTC
.	.	TRBV2	TRBJ1-4	CASCTGRNEKLFF	TGTGCCAGCTGTACAGGGCGGAATGAAAAACTGTTTTTT
TRBD1	few	TRBV20-1	TRBJ2-1	CSALRPTGGAFYNEQFF	TGCAGTGCTCTACGCCCGACAGGGGGCGCTTTTTACAATGAGCAGTTCTTC
.	.	TRBV6-1	TRBJ1-1	CASSEYASAGNTEAFF	TGTGCCAGCAGTGAATATGCGTCGGCAGGGAACACTGAAGCTTTCTTT
.	.	TRBV20-1	TRBJ2-1	CSASRQGAGGWNEQFF	TGCAGTGCTAGCCGCCAGGGGGCGGGGGGGTGGAATGAGCAGTTCTTC
.	.	TRBV29-1	TRBJ2-5	CSVDGHPGGETQYF	TGCAGCGTTGACGGGCACCCTGGTGGTGAGACCCAGTACTTC
.	.	TRBV20-1	TRBJ1-1	CSAWRENTEAFF	TGCAGTGCTTGGCGTGAGAACACTGAAGCTTTCTTT
.	few	TRBV20-1	TRBJ2-3	CSATVGGETDTQYF	TGCAGTGCTACCGTGGGTGGGGAGACAGATACGCAGTATTTT
TRBD2	.	TRBV7-2	TRBJ2-3	CASSPGITSGHTDTQYF	TGTGCCAGCAGCCCGGGGATAACTAGCGGACACACAGATACGCAGTATTTT
.	few	TRBV7-8	TRBJ2-5	CASSLTRGETQYF	TGTGCCAGCAGCTTGACTAGAGGGGAGACCCAGTACTTC
TRBD2	.	TRBV20-1	TRBJ2-7	CSARESGRGRYEQYF	TGCAGTGCTAGAGAAAGCGGGAGGGGTCGGTACGAGCAGTACTTC
TRBD1	.	TRBV7-6	TRBJ2-7	CASSLAGTGVEQYF	TGTGCCAGCAGCCTAGCCGGGACAGGGGTCGAGCAGTACTTC
TRBD1	few	TRBV5-5	TRBJ2-7	CASSLTRTGGREQYF	TGTGCCAGCAGCTTAACCAGGACAGGGGGACGGGAGCAGTACTTC
TRBD2	.	TRBV5-1	TRBJ2-1	CASSQSGVGNEQFF	TGCGCCAGCAGCCAGAGCGGGGTGGGTAATGAGCAGTTCTTC
.	.	TRBV27	TRBJ1-5	CASSPLQAINQPQHF	TGTGCCAGCAGTCCCTTACAGGCAATCAATCAGCCCCAGCATTTT
.	few	TRBV5-1	TRBJ2-3	CASSWGAITDTQYF	TGCGCCAGCAGCTGGGGGGCCATCACAGATACGCAGTATTTT
.	.	TRBV5-6	TRBJ1-1	CASSLPTGNTEAFF	TGTGCCAGCAGCTTGCCCACGGGGAACACTGAAGCTTTCTTT